This T cell receptor beta chain appears in the sequencing data of a study of blood T cells in healthy people across ages. Primers used in a second PCR of about 6 to 12 cycles were a sample-barcoded 5' primer and a J-beta primer mix. TCRdb ran MiXCR on the 5' RACE reads and lists one entry per CDR3 protein. The sample yields about 1.7 million distinct CDR3 sequences, roughly 27% seen once. The V end lost 3 bases, the J end lost 5 bases, and 11 bases lay between the germline ends. Per germline, CDR1 SGHRS and CDR2 YFSETQ. CDR3 size: 14 residues. Specimen: blood. The genes are TRBV5-1 and TRBJ2-2; D ambiguous. This sequence was found in a woman aged 25 to 39 in good health. CDR3 region: CASSSGIITGELFF. CDR3 DNA: TGCGCCAGCAGCTCGGGCATTATTACCGGGGAGCTGTTTTTT.